The 3 T cell receptor beta chains given below trace back to one sample, sequenced in a study of blood T cell repertoires in COVID-19. Using immunoSEQ multiplex PCR, the repertoire was profiled, and TCRdb retains in-frame clones only, with some absent. Of a few hundred thousand clones listed, 70% to 90% are singletons. Sequencing was done on a sample of peripheral blood. The receptors derive from a human donor in a cohort sampled during active COVID-19.

The V gene is TRBV11-2, the J gene TRBJ2-7, with 7 positions matching TRBD1. The germline gives CDR1 SGHAT, CDR2 FQNNGV. The trim removed 1 base at V and 4 bases at J, leaving 4 bases unmatched. This CDR3 is 14 amino acids long. The CDR3 DNA follows: TGTGCCAGCAGCTTAGGAGGGGGCGGGTACGAGCAGTACTTC. Encoded protein: CASSLGGGGYEQYF.

The chain links TRBV5-5 to TRBJ1-5, with 9 bases aligning to TRBD1. The V segment lost 4 bases and the J segment 7 bases; nucleotides outside the gene matches: 12. The CDR3 length is 16 residues. From germline, CDR1 is SGHKS and CDR2 YYEKEE (reference sequence). The CDR3 spells CASSPIEQGAGQPQHF. The CDR3 DNA follows: TGTGCCAGCAGCCCTATCGAACAGGGGGCAGGCCAGCCCCAGCATTTT.

The chain couples TRBV7-6 to TRBJ2-1; 8 bases line up with TRBD1. CDR1 SGHVS and CDR2 FNYEAQ come from the germline V gene. Germline trimming cut 5 bases from V and 5 bases from J; bases unmatched to any gene: 8. CDR3 length equals 15 residues. CDR3 residues: CASSTTGTGDNEQFF. CDR3 DNA sequence: TGTGCCAGCAGCACCACCGGGACAGGAGACAATGAGCAGTTCTTC.